This record looks at one TCR beta chain sequence and its context. Its antigen is unidentified. With 4 bases removed from V and 3 bases from J, the gap between germline ends came to 8 bases. Germline-derived CDR1 and CDR2 are SGHDN and FVKESK. The CDR3 sequence is 13 residues long. This sample stems from a study of cytomegalovirus exposure and HLA in healthy donors. General study findings and limits: Investigators reported 150 to 200 TCR beta chains as tied to cytomegalovirus. Clonal expansion, a later analysis showed, was greater in HLA-associated TCR beta chains than in equally common others.

Both 60 Vbeta primers and 13 Jbeta primers went into the PCR. Authors' analysis steps: Around 10 million of the roughly 80 million unique TCR beta chains counted in a later analysis were shared. Measured with immunoSEQ multiplex PCR; TCRdb has only the in-frame clones, and not every one. V and J calls and clone size are as listed in that table; D and trimming were resolved from the DNA. Of approximately 130,000 clones listed, roughly 82% are singletons. The TCR originated in a boy aged 10-17 years in good health and CMV-seronegative. The sequenced sample was PBMCs. V is TRBV14 and J is TRBJ2-3, with no clear D. CDR3 nucleotides: TGTGCCAGCAGCCGTGCGGCTACAGATACGCAGTATTTT. Amino acids: CASSRAATDTQYF.